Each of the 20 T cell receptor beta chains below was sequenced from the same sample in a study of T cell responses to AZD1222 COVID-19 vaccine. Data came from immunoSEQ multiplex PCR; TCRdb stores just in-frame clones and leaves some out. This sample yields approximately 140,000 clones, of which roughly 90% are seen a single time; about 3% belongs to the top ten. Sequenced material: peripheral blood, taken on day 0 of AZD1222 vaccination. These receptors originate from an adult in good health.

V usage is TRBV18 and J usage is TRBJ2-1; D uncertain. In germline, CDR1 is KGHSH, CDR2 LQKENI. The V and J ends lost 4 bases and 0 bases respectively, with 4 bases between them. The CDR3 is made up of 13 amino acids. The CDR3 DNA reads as TGTGCCAGCTCACAAAGCTCCTACAATGAGCAGTTCTTC. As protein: CASSQSSYNEQFF.

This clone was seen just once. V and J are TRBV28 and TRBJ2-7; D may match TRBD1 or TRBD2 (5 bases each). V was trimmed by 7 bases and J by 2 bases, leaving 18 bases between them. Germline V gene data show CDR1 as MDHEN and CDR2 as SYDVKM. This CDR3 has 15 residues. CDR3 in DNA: TGTGCCAGCAAAAACCTCCCGACGGGACCCTACGAGCAGTACTTC. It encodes CASKNLPTGPYEQYF.

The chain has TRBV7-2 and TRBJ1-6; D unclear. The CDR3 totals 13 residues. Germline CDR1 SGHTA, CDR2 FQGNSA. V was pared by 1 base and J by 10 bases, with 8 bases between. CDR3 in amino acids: CASSLGAGSPLHF. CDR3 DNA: TGTGCCAGCAGCTTAGGGGCGGGCTCACCCCTCCACTTT.

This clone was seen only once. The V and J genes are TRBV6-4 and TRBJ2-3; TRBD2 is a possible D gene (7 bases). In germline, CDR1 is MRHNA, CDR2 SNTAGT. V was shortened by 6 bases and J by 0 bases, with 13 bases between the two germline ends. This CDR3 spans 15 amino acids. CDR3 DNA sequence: TGTGCCAGCAGCGAGGGGGGGGCTAGCACAGATACGCAGTATTTT. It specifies CASSEGGASTDTQYF.

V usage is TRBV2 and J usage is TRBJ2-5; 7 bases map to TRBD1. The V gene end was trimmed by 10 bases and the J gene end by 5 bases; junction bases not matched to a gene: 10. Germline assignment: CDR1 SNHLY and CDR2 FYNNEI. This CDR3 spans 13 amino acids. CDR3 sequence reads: CANIGGRGETQYF. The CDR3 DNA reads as TGTGCCAACATAGGGGGCCGAGGGGAGACCCAGTACTTC. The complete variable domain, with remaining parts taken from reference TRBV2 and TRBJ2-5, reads EPEVTQTPSHQVTQMGQEVILRCVPISNHLYFYWYRQILGQKVEFLVSFYNNEISEKSEIFDDQFSVERPDGSNFTLKIRSTKLEDSAMYFCANIGGRGETQYFGPGTRLLVL.

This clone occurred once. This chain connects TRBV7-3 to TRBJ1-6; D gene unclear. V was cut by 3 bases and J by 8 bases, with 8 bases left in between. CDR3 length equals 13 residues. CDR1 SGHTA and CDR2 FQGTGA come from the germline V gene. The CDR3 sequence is CASSLSPDSPLHF. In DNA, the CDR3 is TGTGCCAGCAGCTTGAGCCCAGATTCACCCCTCCACTTT.

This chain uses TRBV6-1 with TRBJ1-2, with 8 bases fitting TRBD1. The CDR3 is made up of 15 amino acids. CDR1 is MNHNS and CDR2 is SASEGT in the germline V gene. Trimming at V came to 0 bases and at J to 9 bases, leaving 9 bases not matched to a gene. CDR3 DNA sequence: TGTGCCAGCAGTGAAGCTGGCCGGGACAGGCCCCGCTACACCTTC. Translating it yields CASSEAGRDRPRYTF.

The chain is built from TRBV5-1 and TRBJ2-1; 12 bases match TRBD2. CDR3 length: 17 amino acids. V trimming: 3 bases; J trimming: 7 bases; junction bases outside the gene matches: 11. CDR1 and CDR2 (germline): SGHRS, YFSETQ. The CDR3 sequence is CASSWGLAGGIGNEQFF. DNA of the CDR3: TGCGCCAGCAGCTGGGGACTAGCGGGTGGGATAGGGAATGAGCAGTTCTTC.

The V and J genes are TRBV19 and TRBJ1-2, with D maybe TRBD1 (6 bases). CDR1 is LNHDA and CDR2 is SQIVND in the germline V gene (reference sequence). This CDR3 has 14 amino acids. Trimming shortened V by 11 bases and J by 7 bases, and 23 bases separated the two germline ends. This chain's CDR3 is CAGRMTGTKRGYTF. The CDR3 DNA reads TGTGCCGGACGAATGACCGGGACAAAACGTGGCTACACCTTC.

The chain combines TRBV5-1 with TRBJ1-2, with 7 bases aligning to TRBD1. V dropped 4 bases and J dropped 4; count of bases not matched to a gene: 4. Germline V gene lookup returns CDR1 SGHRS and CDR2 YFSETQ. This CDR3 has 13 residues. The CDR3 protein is CASSVGTAYGYTF. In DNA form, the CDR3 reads TGCGCCAGCAGCGTCGGGACAGCCTATGGCTACACCTTC.

The CDR3: CASTRDSRSYNEQFF. The CDR3, as DNA: TGTGCCAGCACCCGGGATTCTCGATCCTACAATGAGCAGTTCTTC. V gene TRBV6-4 combines with J gene TRBJ2-1; tentatively, D is TRBD2 (5 bases). This CDR3 is 15 amino acids long. Trimming removed 7 bases at V and 1 base at J, with 14 bases between. CDR1 is MRHNA, CDR2 SNTAGT, per germline.

The CDR3 reads CASSPRGPGDYNEQFF. Here the CDR3 DNA reads TGTGCCAGCAGTCCGAGGGGGCCAGGGGACTACAATGAGCAGTTCTTC. The chain carries TRBV13 and TRBJ2-1; TRBD1 matches at 7 bases. Per the germline V gene, CDR1 is PRHDT and CDR2 is FYEKMQ (reference sequence). With 6 bases clipped from V and 3 bases from J, the junction kept 11 bases outside the gene matches. This CDR3 is 16 amino acids long.

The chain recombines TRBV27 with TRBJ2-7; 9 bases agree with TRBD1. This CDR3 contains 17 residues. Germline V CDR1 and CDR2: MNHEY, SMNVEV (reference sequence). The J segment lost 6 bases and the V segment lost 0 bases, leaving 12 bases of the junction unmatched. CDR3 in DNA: TGTGCCAGCAGTTTATCCCCCCCCGGGACAGGGCTTTTCGAGCAGTACTTC. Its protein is CASSLSPPGTGLFEQYF.

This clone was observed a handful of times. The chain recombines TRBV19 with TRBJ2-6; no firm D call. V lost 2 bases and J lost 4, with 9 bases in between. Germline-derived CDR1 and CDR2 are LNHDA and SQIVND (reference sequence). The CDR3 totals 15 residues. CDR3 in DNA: TGTGCCAGTAGTATATCCTTGAGGGGGGCCAACGTCCTGACTTTC. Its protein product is CASSISLRGANVLTF.

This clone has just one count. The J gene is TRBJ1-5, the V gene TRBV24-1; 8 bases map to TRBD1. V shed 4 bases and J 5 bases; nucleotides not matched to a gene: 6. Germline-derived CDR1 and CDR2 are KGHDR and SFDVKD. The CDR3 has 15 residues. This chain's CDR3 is CATSENRGFDQPQHF. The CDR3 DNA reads TGTGCCACCAGTGAGAACAGGGGGTTCGATCAGCCCCAGCATTTT.

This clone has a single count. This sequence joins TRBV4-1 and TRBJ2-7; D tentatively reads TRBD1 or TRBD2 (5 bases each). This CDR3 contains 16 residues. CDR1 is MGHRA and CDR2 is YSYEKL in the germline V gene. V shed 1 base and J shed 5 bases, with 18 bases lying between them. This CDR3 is CASSQGPRGEINEQYF. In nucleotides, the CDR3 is TGCGCCAGCAGCCAAGGGCCCCGAGGGGAAATTAACGAGCAGTACTTC.

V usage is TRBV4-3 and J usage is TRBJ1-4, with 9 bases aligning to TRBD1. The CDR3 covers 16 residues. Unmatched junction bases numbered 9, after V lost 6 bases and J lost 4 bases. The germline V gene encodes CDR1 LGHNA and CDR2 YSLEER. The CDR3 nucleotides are TGCGCCAGCAGACCCATCGACAGGGGGAGTAATGAAAAACTGTTTTTT. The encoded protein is CASRPIDRGSNEKLFF.

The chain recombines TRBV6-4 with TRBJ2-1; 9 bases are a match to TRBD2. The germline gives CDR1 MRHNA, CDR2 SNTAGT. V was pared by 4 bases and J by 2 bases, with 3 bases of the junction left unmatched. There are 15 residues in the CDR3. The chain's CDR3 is CASSVLAGPYNEQFF. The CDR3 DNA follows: TGTGCCAGCAGTGTTCTAGCGGGGCCCTACAATGAGCAGTTCTTC.

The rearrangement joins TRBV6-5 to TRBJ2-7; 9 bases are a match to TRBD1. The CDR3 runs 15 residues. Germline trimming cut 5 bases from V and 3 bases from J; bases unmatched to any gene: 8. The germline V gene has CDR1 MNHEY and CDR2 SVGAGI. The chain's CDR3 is CASSLGQGPLYEQYF. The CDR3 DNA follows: TGTGCCAGCAGTCTGGGACAGGGCCCCCTCTACGAGCAGTACTTC.

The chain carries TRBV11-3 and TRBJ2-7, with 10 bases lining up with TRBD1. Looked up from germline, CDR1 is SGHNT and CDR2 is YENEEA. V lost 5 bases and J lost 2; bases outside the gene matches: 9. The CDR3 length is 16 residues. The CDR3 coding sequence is TGTGCCAGCAGCCTAACTTTGGGACAGGGGCCCTACGAGCAGTACTTC. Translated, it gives CASSLTLGQGPYEQYF.